The TCR beta chain described here comes from a study of cytotoxic CD8 clonotypes in ibrutinib-treated CLL. At the level of the study: There were about a dozen relapsed/refractory patients and more than 14 treatment-naive patients, and under 18 were IGHV unmutated. Per sample, productive templates averaged nearly 260,000 and productive rearrangements averaged roughly 91,000. Study outcomes and limitations: The public clonotypes identified were infrequent and showed contraction or stability on treatment. Clonality measured at baseline exceeded age-matched healthy donors, tracking circulating CD8+ T-cell counts.

A note on this clone: What it binds is not known.

The CDR3 runs to 16 residues. V was clipped by 2 bases and J by 6 bases; unmatched bases: 10. Germline CDR1 reads MGHRA; CDR2 reads YSYEKL. TCRdb keeps only in-frame clones here, not all; method: immunoSEQ multiplex PCR. Of around 70,000 clones in the sample, 65% to 85% are singletons; the top ten hold roughly 7.5%. This material consisted of PBMCs, taken at disease progression, from a patient treated with ibrutinib. The rearrangement uses TRBV4-1 and TRBJ2-5; 9 bases agree with TRBD2. The sequence was collected from a human donor with chronic lymphocytic leukemia. CDR3 in amino acids: CASSQPRGGRVKTQYF. The CDR3 nucleotides are TGCGCCAGCAGCCAACCGAGAGGCGGGAGGGTAAAGACCCAGTACTTC.